Each of the 23 T cell receptor beta chains below was sequenced from the same sample in a study of CD8 T cells in ankylosing spondylitis. Findings and caveats of the study: A TCR beta motif made of several highly homologous variants seemed typical of ankylosing spondylitis blood.

Their specific antigens are unknown. A single record per CDR3 protein comes from TCRdb applying MiXCR to the 5' RACE reads. This repertoire shows 670,000 or so distinct CDR3 sequences, around 20% found once; its top ten account for approximately 18%. The specimen sequenced was blood, either unsorted or a sorted T cell fraction (not recorded which). The source of these receptors is a male donor with ankylosing spondylitis.

In its sample, this clonotype was seen a few times. The rearrangement links TRBV7-2 to TRBJ1-6; TRBD1 might be the D (5 bases). This CDR3 is built from 14 residues. The V gene lost 5 bases and the J gene lost 9 bases, with 14 bases spanning the gap. Germline-derived CDR1 and CDR2 are SGHTA and FQGNSA. CDR3 nucleotide sequence: TGTGCCAGCAGCCCGGGACCATCCGGTTCACCCCTCCACTTT. Translated, it gives CASSPGPSGSPLHF.

The V gene is TRBV12-3 or TRBV12-4, the J gene TRBJ2-7, with a possible D match to TRBD2 (5 bases). The ends were cut back, 8 bases at V and 2 bases at J, with 13 bases in the middle. The CDR3 has 13 amino acids. As DNA, the CDR3 is TGTGCCAGCCGCGACGGGGAAACCTACGAGCAGTACTTC. Its protein is CASRDGETYEQYF.

The CDR3 coding sequence is TGTGCCAGCAGACTCAGCGGGAGTTGGTCCCAGTACTTC. It codes for CASRLSGSWSQYF. The chain links TRBV28 to TRBJ2-5, with 8 bases lining up with TRBD2. This CDR3 is built from 13 residues. Germline CDR1 is MDHEN and CDR2 is SYDVKM. V shed 6 bases, J shed 9 bases, and the junction held 9 bases outside the gene matches. The full variable domain, with the rest looked up from reference TRBV28 and TRBJ2-5, is DVKVTQSSRYLVKRTGEKVFLECVQDMDHENMFWYRQDPGLGLRLIYFSYDVKMKEKGDIPEGYSVSREKKERFSLILESASTNQTSMYLCASRLSGSWSQYFGPGTRLLVL.

This chain connects TRBV20-1 to TRBJ1-2; 9 nucleotides agree with TRBD1. CDR1 and CDR2 from the germline V gene are DFQATT and SNEGSKA (reference sequence). This CDR3 has 15 amino acids. CDR3 coding DNA: TGCAGCGCCGGGACAGGGTCTGGTCGGGACTATGGCTACACCTTC. Translation gives CSAGTGSGRDYGYTF.

Concerning this clonotype: This could be a read error, since a much larger clone is one nucleotide away. This chain links TRBV4-2 with TRBJ2-7, with TRBD2 as a possible D gene (6 bases). CDR1 is LGHNA and CDR2 is YNFKEQ in the germline V gene. Trimming took 6 bases from V and 2 from J, leaving 17 bases between them. The CDR3 is 15 amino acids. CDR3 loop: CASSPRRDWAYEQYF. CDR3 bases: TGTGCCAGCAGTCCAAGACGGGACTGGGCCTACGAGCAGTACTTC.

The rearrangement links TRBV5-1 to TRBJ1-5; 8 bases line up with TRBD1. Germline loops: CDR1 SGHRS, CDR2 YFSETQ. CDR3 length: 18 residues. The junction had 15 bases not matched to a gene; V was cut back by 0 bases and J by 7 bases. CDR3 sequence reads: CASSLALFQGAYKQPQHF. The DNA of the CDR3 is TGCGCCAGCAGCTTGGCATTATTCCAGGGGGCTTATAAACAGCCCCAGCATTTT. The whole variable domain, remainder taken from reference TRBV5-1 and TRBJ1-5, is KAGVTQTPRYLIKTRGQQVTLSCSPISGHRSVSWYQQTPGQGLQFLFEYFSETQRNKGNFPGRFSGRQFSNSRSEMNVSTLELGDSALYLCASSLALFQGAYKQPQHFGDGTRLSIL.

This sequence joins TRBV6-2 or TRBV6-3 and TRBJ1-4; 8 positions agree with TRBD1. Germline V gene sequence: CDR1 MNHEY, CDR2 SVGEGT. Unmatched junction bases numbered 7, after V lost 7 bases and J lost 3 bases. CDR3 length: 15 amino acids. CDR3: CASILGQGANEKLFF. The CDR3 DNA reads TGTGCCAGCATTCTTGGACAGGGTGCTAATGAAAAACTGTTTTTT.

Only a few counts were recorded for this clonotype. The rearrangement links TRBV20-1 to TRBJ1-5; 8 bases map to TRBD1. V trimming: 5 bases; J trimming: 1 base; junction bases outside the gene matches: 10. The germline gives CDR1 DFQATT, CDR2 SNEGSKA (reference sequence). The CDR3 runs to 16 residues. CDR3 region: CSAFDRGLGSNQPQHF. The CDR3 nucleotides are TGCAGTGCTTTCGACAGGGGCTTAGGAAGCAATCAGCCCCAGCATTTT.

This clonotype was seen many times. The chain carries TRBV5-1 and TRBJ2-5, with D perhaps TRBD1 (6 bases). Trimming stripped 0 bases from V and 3 bases from J, with 9 bases between. The CDR3 sequence is 14 residues long. Germline CDR1 reads SGHRS; CDR2 reads YFSETQ. The CDR3 is CASSLVAGEETQYF. For the CDR3, the DNA is TGCGCCAGCAGCTTGGTAGCAGGGGAAGAGACCCAGTACTTC.

This clonotype was seen only a few times. V gene TRBV27 combines with J gene TRBJ2-7, with 7 positions matching TRBD2. With 7 bases clipped from V and 8 bases from J, the junction kept 11 bases outside the gene matches. This CDR3 has 13 amino acids. Germline V gene data show CDR1 as MNHEY and CDR2 as SMNVEV (reference sequence). CDR3 loop: CASTTAGPGKQYF. CDR3 nucleotide sequence: TGTGCCAGCACCACAGCGGGGCCGGGGAAGCAGTACTTC.

CDR3 nucleotide sequence: TGTGCCAGCAGTGAATCCCGGCGGGGGACTGGTGAAAAACTGTTTTTT. This gives the protein CASSESRRGTGEKLFF. The gene calls are TRBV6-1 and TRBJ1-4; a possible D gene is TRBD1 (5 bases). The CDR3 contains 16 residues. CDR1 and CDR2 from the germline V gene are MNHNS and SASEGT. V lost 2 bases and J 7 bases, leaving 17 bases between the germline ends.

This chain's CDR3 is CASSLSGPDGANEQFF. The DNA of the CDR3 is TGTGCCAGCAGCTTATCGGGGCCCGACGGGGCGAATGAGCAGTTCTTC. The rearrangement joins TRBV7-3 to TRBJ2-1; D could derive from TRBD1 or TRBD2 (5 bases each). The CDR3 is 16 amino acids. Trimming took off 2 bases at V and 7 bases at J, with 18 bases between the two ends. Germline V CDR1 and CDR2: SGHTA, FQGTGA.

The rearrangement joins TRBV7-2 to TRBJ2-1; TRBD2 might be the D (5 bases). This CDR3 contains 16 residues. CDR1 and CDR2 from the germline V gene are SGHTA and FQGNSA. Trimming took 6 bases from V and 2 from J, leaving 17 bases between them. DNA of the CDR3: TGTGCCAGCAGTTCGTCGATTGGACTTCCCTACAATGAGCAGTTCTTC. Protein sequence: CASSSSIGLPYNEQFF.

V and J are TRBV18 and TRBJ2-1; a weak D match, TRBD2 (6 bases). The ends were cut back, 4 bases at V and 8 bases at J, with 18 bases in the middle. Germline V lookup: CDR1 KGHSH, CDR2 LQKENI. The CDR3 covers 15 residues. The CDR3 sequence is CASSQVSGGYDEQFF. The CDR3 DNA reads as TGTGCCAGCTCACAAGTATCCGGGGGTTACGATGAGCAGTTCTTC.

The table lists this clonotype with many counts. V and J are TRBV5-1 and TRBJ1-6; 7 bases map to TRBD1. The CDR3 consists of 13 residues. Per the germline V gene, CDR1 is SGHRS and CDR2 is YFSETQ. With 6 bases clipped from V and 8 bases from J, the junction kept 5 bases outside the gene matches. The DNA of the CDR3 is TGCGCCAGCAAATTGGACAGGCATTCACCCCTCCACTTT. This encodes CASKLDRHSPLHF.

There are many counts of this clonotype. The rearrangement links TRBV11-2 to TRBJ1-6; a weak D match, TRBD1 (6 bases). The V end lost 4 bases, the J end lost 0 bases, and 22 bases lay between the germline ends. This CDR3 spans 20 amino acids. Per germline, CDR1 SGHAT and CDR2 FQNNGV. The CDR3 bases are TGTGCCAGCAGCTCCTACAGGGAGAATCATCGGAGCTCCTATAATTCACCCCTCCACTTT. This encodes CASSSYRENHRSSYNSPLHF. The entire variable domain, with the rest obtained from reference TRBV11-2 and TRBJ1-6, is as follows: EAGVAQSPRYKIIEKRQSVAFWCNPISGHATLYWYQQILGQGPKLLIQFQNNGVVDDSQLPKDRFSAERLKGVDSTLKIQPAKLEDSAVYLCASSSYRENHRSSYNSPLHFGNGTRLTVT.

This sequence joins TRBV12-3 or TRBV12-4 and TRBJ2-1; TRBD2 matches at 8 bases. This CDR3 contains 14 residues. With 5 bases clipped from V and 8 bases from J, the junction kept 8 bases outside the gene matches. CDR3 sequence reads: CASSGSGSGYEQFF. The CDR3 nucleotides read TGTGCCAGCAGTGGAAGCGGGAGTGGCTATGAGCAGTTCTTC.

In this sample, this clonotype turned up a few times. This chain links TRBV20-1 with TRBJ1-5; possible D gene TRBD1, 5 bases. Germline V gene lookup returns CDR1 DFQATT and CDR2 SNEGSKA (reference sequence). Deletions cut 3 bases from V and 7 bases from J, with 16 bases between. The CDR3 is 14 amino acids. DNA of the CDR3: TGCAGTGCTAGTGCAGGGTTAGGCGGCCAGCCCCAGCATTTT. It is translated as CSASAGLGGQPQHF.

This clonotype appeared a few times. This chain connects TRBV5-1 to TRBJ2-3, with D perhaps TRBD1 or TRBD2 (5 bases each). V was trimmed by 4 bases and J by 0 bases, leaving 18 bases between them. The V gene's germline CDR1 is SGHRS and CDR2 YFSETQ. This CDR3 is 17 amino acids long. The DNA for the CDR3 is TGCGCCAGCAGCCTGGGACCTCTAGGCAGCAGCACAGATACGCAGTATTTT. Its protein product is CASSLGPLGSSTDTQYF. Looking up the rest from reference TRBV5-1 and TRBJ2-3 gives the full variable domain: KAGVTQTPRYLIKTRGQQVTLSCSPISGHRSVSWYQQTPGQGLQFLFEYFSETQRNKGNFPGRFSGRQFSNSRSEMNVSTLELGDSALYLCASSLGPLGSSTDTQYFGPGTRLTVL.

The gene calls are TRBV5-1 and TRBJ2-1; D gene uncertain. CDR1 is SGHRS and CDR2 is YFSETQ in the germline V gene. This CDR3 comprises 15 residues. Trimming shortened V by 4 bases and J by 6 bases, and 17 bases separated the two germline ends. CDR3 sequence: CASSPPDAVLNEQFF. DNA of the CDR3: TGCGCCAGCAGCCCACCGGACGCGGTTCTCAATGAGCAGTTCTTC.

The rearrangement uses TRBV5-6 and TRBJ2-7, with 14 bases fitting TRBD2. With 5 bases clipped from V and 7 bases from J, the junction kept 8 bases outside the gene matches. Germline V lookup: CDR1 SGHDT, CDR2 YYEEEE. The CDR3 runs 15 residues. CDR3 bases: TGTGCCAGCAGTTCCCGACTAGCGGGAGGGAGGGAGCAGTACTTC. It translates to CASSSRLAGGREQYF.

The chain couples TRBV20-1 to TRBJ2-1, with TRBD2 identical over 9 bases. The CDR3 length is 15 residues. J was trimmed by 9 bases and V by 5 bases; bases with no gene match: 14. The V gene's germline CDR1 is DFQATT and CDR2 SNEGSKA (reference sequence). The CDR3 reads CSAPRRGGRAGEQFF. CDR3 bases: TGCAGTGCTCCTCGGCGGGGCGGGAGGGCCGGTGAGCAGTTCTTC.

V is TRBV7-2 and J is TRBJ2-7; TRBD2 matches 10 bases. The V gene end was trimmed by 5 bases and the J gene end by 3 bases; junction bases not matched to a gene: 10. The CDR3 length is 16 residues. Looked up from germline, CDR1 is SGHTA and CDR2 is FQGNSA. CDR3 protein: CASSRRGTSEYYEQYF. The CDR3 DNA is TGTGCCAGCAGCCGCCGAGGGACTAGCGAATACTACGAGCAGTACTTC.